The present T cell receptor (beta chain) was sequenced within a study of blood T cell repertoires in COVID-19. Background on the study: COVID-19 samples from acute and convalescent phases originated in the United States, Italy and Spain. PBMCs, B-cell-depleted T cells, or T cells were the source of the cDNA or gDNA that made up the material.

A Seattle source enrolled patients during active infection and followed them longitudinally. In the original workflow: From reference gene primer amplification, estimates of nucleated cell counts were derived. Clones were read by immunoSEQ multiplex PCR, and TCRdb kept only the in-frame ones, dropping some. The DNA gave D and trimming, while V, J and clone size come from that table. Found here are under 200,000 clones, 86% of them singletons; the top ten hold roughly 9.8%. Trimming cost V 9 bases and J 5 bases, with 14 bases left between them. The CDR3 consists of 13 residues. From germline, CDR1 is ENHRY and CDR2 SYGVKD.

Sequenced sample: peripheral blood. The receptor was derived from a woman in her fifties or sixties with COVID-19, enrolled during active disease. The chain carries TRBV10-3 and TRBJ1-5, with a tentative D call TRBD1 (5 bases). As DNA, the CDR3 is TGTGCCATGGCCAGGGATCCCGATCAGCCCCAGCATTTT. As protein: CAMARDPDQPQHF.